The clone carrying this T cell receptor beta chain was picked up many times. Its specificity is not known. Co-extracted RNA and DNA came from 20-30 mg of unsorted bulk tissue. The source of the sample is a study of tumor-infiltrating lymphocytes in primary liver carcinoma. Across the study: Sample yields, roughly 3.5 to 7.13 million productive TCRbeta reads, were similar across the tissue types.

The investigators made TCR beta cDNA from about 500 ng total RNA, using a constant-region primer. What produced the TCR beta libraries was three nested multiplex PCR rounds using slightly modified ARM-PCR. TRBV1-TRBV30 forward primers and a C-beta reverse primer were used in the first two PCR rounds, which each ran for about 9 cycles. TCRdb redid the calling of the multiplex PCR reads with MiXCR, one entry per CDR3 protein. The sample shows 90,000 to 100,000 distinct CDR3 sequences, approximately 71% of them seen only once. Study-wide results and limits: In tumor-adjacent and tumor-blood pairs, overlap was lower than in tumor region pairs. Blood had a significantly lower top-250-clone fraction than tumors did (p = 0.039).

This CDR3 contains 12 residues. Germline V gene lookup returns CDR1 GTSNPN and CDR2 SVGIG (reference sequence). V was pared by 2 bases and J by 4 bases, with 5 bases between. The chain uses TRBV30 and TRBJ2-2, with D uncertain. The source is a woman in her fifties or sixties with primary liver carcinoma and hepatitis B virus infection. Sequenced sample: liver tumor tissue from sampling region 5. The subset denotes: tumor region T5, tumor centre. The DNA for the CDR3 is TGTGCCTGGAGTAGGGTCACCGGGGAGCTGTTTTTT. This encodes CAWSRVTGELFF.